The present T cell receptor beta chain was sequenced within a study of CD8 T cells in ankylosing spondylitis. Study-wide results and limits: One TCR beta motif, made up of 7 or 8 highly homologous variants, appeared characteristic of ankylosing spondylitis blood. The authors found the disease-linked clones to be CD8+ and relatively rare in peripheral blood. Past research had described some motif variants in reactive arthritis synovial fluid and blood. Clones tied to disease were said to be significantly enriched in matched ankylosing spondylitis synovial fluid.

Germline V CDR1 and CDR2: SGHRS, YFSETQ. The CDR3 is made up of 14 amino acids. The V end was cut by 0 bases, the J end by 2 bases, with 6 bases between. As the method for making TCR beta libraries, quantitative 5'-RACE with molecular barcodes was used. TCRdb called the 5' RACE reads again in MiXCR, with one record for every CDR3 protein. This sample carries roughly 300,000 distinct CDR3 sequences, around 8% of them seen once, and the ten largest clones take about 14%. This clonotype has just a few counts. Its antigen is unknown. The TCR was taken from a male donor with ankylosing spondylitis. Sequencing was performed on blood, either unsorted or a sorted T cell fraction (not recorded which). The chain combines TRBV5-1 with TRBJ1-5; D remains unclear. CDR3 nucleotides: TGCGCCAGCAGCTTGGGGTATCGCAATCAGCCCCAGCATTTT. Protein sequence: CASSLGYRNQPQHF.